The sample holds a few counts of the clone carrying this TCR beta chain. Its antigen is undetermined. The entry originates in a study of Ad26.COV2.S vaccination and SARS-CoV-2 variants. Overall study context: The trial was COV1001 and the donor's arm was Ad26.COV2.S. Once or twice, 56 days apart, Ad26.COV2.S was delivered intramuscularly. The study's findings and limits: The TCR-based breadth and depth measures might underestimate overall T cell responses.

This table comes from immunoSEQ multiplex PCR, and its TCRdb copy is limited to in-frame clones, with some not included. The table has 440,000 or so clones, roughly 90% seen once. Treatment specified: roughly 19 received Ad26.COV2.S at low or high dose, single or two shots; a few received placebo; per-sample allocation not given. Sampling was done on day 63 after the first vaccine or placebo injection. Boston supplied an adult donor aged 18-55 years. Trimming took off 6 bases at V and 3 bases at J, with 11 bases between the two ends. Germline values: CDR1 WNHNN, CDR2 SYGVQD (reference sequence). This CDR3 region has 13 residues.

The source was peripheral blood, collected in a trial of Ad26.COV2.S vaccine versus placebo. The gene calls are TRBV10-1 and TRBJ1-2, with D uncertain. This TCR was sampled from a person between 18 and 59 years old who received the Ad26.COV2.S COVID-19 vaccine or a placebo. The CDR3 loop is CASSFHGDYGYTF. The CDR3 nucleotides read TGCGCCAGCAGCTTCCACGGGGACTATGGCTACACCTTC.